This T cell receptor (beta chain) was captured in a study of regulatory T cells in long-lasting Graves disease. Time point meaning: persistent/refractory GD, antithyroid drugs over 5 years with positive TRAb. From PBMCs, RNA was extracted and then used to make the TCR library. In building TCR beta libraries, iRepertoire HTBI primers were used together with Arm-PCR of CDR3 regions. One entry per CDR3 protein results from TCRdb running MiXCR on the multiplex PCR reads. The table includes 350,000 to 500,000 distinct CDR3 sequences, under 25% detected once. Germline V gene lookup returns CDR1 MNHEY and CDR2 SVGEGT. The CDR3 contains 15 residues. V gave up 2 bases and J gave up 5 bases; unmatched junction bases: 7.

The sequencing here drew on peripheral blood mononuclear cells (PBMCs), taken when the disease was refractory, from a patient treated with antithyroid drugs. The chain links TRBV6-2 or TRBV6-3 to TRBJ2-7; 9 bases map to TRBD2. The TCR originated in a female donor with Graves disease. CDR3 residues: CASSYGLAGADEQYF. The CDR3 DNA reads as TGTGCCAGCAGTTACGGTTTAGCGGGAGCTGACGAGCAGTACTTC.